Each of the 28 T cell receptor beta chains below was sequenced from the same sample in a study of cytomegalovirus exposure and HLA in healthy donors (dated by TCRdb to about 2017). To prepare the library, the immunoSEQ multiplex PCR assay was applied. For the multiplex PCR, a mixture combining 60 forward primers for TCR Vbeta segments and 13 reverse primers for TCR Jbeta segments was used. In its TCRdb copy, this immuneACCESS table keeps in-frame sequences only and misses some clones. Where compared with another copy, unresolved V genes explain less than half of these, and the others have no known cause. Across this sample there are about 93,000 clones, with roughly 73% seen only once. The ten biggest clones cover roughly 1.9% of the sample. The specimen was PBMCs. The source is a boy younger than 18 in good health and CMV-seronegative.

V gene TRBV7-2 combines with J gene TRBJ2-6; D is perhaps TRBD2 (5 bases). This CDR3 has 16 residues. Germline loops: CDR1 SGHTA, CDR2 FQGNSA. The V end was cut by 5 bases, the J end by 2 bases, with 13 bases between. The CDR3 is CASSPRGYAGANVLTF. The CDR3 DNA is TGTGCCAGCAGCCCGAGAGGGTACGCTGGGGCCAACGTCCTGACTTTC.

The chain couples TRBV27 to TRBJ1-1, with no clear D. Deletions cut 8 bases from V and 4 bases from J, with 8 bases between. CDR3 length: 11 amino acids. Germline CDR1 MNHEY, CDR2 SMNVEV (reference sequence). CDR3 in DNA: TGTGCCAGCCTCCGGGGCACTGAAGCTTTCTTT. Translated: CASLRGTEAFF.

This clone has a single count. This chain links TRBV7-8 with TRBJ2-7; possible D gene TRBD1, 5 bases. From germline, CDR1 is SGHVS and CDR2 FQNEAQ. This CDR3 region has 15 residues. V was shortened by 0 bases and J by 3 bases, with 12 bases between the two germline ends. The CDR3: CASSLAELTVYEQYF. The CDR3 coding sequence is TGTGCCAGCAGCTTAGCGGAGCTGACAGTCTACGAGCAGTACTTC.

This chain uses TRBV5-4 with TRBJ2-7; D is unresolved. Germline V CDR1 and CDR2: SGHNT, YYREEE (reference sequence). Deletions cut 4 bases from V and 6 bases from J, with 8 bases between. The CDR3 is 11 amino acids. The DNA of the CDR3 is TGTGCCAGCAGCCAGAGAGGCGAGCAGTACTTC. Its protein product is CASSQRGEQYF.

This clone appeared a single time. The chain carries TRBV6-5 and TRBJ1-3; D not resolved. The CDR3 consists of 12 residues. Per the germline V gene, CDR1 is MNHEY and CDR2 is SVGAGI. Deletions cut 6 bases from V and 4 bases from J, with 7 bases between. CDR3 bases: TGTGCCAGCAGCGGAGCGGGAAACACCATATATTTT. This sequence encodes CASSGAGNTIYF.

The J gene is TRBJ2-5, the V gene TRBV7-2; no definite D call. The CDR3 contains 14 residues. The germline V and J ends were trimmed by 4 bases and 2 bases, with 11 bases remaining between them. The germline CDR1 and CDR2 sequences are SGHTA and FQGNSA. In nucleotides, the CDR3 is TGTGCCAGCAGCTCCTACCTTCCACAAGAGACCCAGTACTTC. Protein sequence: CASSSYLPQETQYF. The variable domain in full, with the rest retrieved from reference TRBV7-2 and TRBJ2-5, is GAGVSQSPSNKVTEKGKDVELRCDPISGHTALYWYRQSLGQGLEFLIYFQGNSAPDKSGLPSDRFSAERTGGSVSTLTIQRTQQEDSAVYLCASSSYLPQETQYFGPGTRLLVL.

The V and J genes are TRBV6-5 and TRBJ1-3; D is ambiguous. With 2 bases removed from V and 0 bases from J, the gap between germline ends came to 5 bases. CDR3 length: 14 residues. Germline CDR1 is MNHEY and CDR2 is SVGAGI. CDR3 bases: TGTGCCAGCAGTTACCAATTCTCTGGAAACACCATATATTTT. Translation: CASSYQFSGNTIYF.

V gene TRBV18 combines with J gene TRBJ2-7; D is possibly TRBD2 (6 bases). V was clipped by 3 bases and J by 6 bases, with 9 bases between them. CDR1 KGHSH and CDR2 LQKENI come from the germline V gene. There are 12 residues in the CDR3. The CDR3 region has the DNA TGTGCCAGCTCACCGGGACTGGGCGAGCAGTACTTC. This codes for CASSPGLGEQYF.

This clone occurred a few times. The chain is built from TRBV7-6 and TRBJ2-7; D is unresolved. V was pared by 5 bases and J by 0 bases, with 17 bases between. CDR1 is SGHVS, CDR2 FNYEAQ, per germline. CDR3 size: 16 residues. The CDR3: CASSTDHRSVSYEQYF. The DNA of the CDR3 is TGTGCCAGCAGCACAGATCACCGGTCAGTCTCCTACGAGCAGTACTTC.

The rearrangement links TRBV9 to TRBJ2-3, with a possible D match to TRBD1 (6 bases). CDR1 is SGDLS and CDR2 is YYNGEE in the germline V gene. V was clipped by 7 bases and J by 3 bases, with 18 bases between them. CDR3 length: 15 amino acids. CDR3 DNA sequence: TGTGCCAGCCTGAGGGGTCAAGGGGGTACAGATACGCAGTATTTT. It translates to CASLRGQGGTDTQYF. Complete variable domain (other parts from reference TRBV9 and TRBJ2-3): DSGVTQTPKHLITATGQRVTLRCSPRSGDLSVYWYQQSLDQGLQFLIQYYNGEERAKGNILERFSAQQFPDLHSELNLSSLELGDSALYFCASLRGQGGTDTQYFGPGTRLTVL.

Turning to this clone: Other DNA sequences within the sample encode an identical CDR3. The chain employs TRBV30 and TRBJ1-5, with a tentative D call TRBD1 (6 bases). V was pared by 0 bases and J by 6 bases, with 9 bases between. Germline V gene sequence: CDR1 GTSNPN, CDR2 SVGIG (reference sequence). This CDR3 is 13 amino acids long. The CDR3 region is CAWSVGGGQPQHF. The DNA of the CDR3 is TGTGCCTGGAGTGTAGGGGGGGGTCAGCCCCAGCATTTT.

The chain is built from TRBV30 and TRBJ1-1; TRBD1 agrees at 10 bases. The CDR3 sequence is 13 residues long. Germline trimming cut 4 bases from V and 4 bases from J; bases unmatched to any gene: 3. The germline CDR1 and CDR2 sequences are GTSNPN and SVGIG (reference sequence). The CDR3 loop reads CAWTRTGGTEAFF. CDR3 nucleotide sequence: TGTGCCTGGACCCGGACAGGGGGCACTGAAGCTTTCTTT. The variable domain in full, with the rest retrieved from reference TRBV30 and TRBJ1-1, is SQTIHQWPATLVQPVGSPLSLECTVEGTSNPNLYWYRQAAGRGLQLLFYSVGIGQISSEVPQNLSASRPQDRQFILSSKKLLLSDSGFYLCAWTRTGGTEAFFGQGTRLTVV.

CDR3 nucleotide sequence: TGTGCCAGCAGTGACCAGCGGGAAGATACGCAGTATTTT. It is translated as CASSDQREDTQYF. The chain recombines TRBV6-4 with TRBJ2-3; 7 bases line up with TRBD2. Germline CDR1 MRHNA, CDR2 SNTAGT. Unmatched junction bases numbered 1, after V lost 2 bases and J lost 5 bases. The CDR3 is 13 residues long.

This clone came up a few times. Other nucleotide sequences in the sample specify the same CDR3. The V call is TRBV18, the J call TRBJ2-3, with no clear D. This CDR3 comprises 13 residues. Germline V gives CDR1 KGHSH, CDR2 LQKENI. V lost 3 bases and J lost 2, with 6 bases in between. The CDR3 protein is CASSPTTTDTQYF. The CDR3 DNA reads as TGTGCCAGCTCACCTACTACCACAGATACGCAGTATTTT.

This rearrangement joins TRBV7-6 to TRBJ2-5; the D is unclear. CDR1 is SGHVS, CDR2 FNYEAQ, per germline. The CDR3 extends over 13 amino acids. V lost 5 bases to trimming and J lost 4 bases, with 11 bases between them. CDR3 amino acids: CASSLALIETQYF. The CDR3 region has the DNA TGTGCCAGCAGCCTCGCACTTATAGAGACCCAGTACTTC.

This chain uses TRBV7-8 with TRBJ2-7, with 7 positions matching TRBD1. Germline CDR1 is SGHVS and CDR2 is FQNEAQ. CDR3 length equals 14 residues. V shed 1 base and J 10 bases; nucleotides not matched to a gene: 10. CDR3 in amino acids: CASSLGVETGYQYF. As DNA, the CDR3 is TGTGCCAGCAGCTTAGGGGTTGAGACAGGGTACCAGTACTTC.

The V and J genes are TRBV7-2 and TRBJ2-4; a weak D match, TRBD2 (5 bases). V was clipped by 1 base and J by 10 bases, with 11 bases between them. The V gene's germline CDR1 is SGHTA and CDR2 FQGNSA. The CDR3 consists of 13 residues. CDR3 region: CASSLGSSGIQYF. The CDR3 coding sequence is TGTGCCAGCAGCTTAGGTAGTTCGGGGATTCAGTACTTC.

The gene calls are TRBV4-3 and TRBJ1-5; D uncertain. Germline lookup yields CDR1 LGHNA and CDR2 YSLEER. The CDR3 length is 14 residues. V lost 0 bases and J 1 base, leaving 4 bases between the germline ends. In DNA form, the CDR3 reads TGCGCCAGCAGCCAAGACATCAGCAATCAGCCCCAGCATTTT. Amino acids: CASSQDISNQPQHF.

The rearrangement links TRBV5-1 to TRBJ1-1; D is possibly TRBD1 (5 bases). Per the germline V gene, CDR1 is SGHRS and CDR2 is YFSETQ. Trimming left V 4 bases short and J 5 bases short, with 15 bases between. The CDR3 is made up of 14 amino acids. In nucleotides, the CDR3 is TGCGCCAGCAGCCCCCGGGAGGGGATGACTGAAGCTTTCTTT. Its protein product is CASSPREGMTEAFF.

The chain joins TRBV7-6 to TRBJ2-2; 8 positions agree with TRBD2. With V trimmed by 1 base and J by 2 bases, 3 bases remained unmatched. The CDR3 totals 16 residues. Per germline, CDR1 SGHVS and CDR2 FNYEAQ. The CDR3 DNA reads TGTGCCAGCAGCTTAGTTAGCGGGATAAACACCGGGGAGCTGTTTTTT. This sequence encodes CASSLVSGINTGELFF.

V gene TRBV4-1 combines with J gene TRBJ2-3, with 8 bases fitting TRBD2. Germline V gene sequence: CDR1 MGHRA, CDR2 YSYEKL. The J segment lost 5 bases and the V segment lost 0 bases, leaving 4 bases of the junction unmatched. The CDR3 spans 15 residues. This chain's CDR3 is CASSQEREDQDTQYF. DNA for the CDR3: TGCGCCAGCAGCCAAGAGCGGGAGGATCAAGATACGCAGTATTTT.

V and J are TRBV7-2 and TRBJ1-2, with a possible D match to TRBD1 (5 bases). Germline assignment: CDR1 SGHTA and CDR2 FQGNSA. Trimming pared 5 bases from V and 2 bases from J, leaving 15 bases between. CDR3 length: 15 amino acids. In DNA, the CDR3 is TGTGCCAGCAGCCCCGGCGGGGCGCGCAACTATGGCTACACCTTC. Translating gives CASSPGGARNYGYTF.

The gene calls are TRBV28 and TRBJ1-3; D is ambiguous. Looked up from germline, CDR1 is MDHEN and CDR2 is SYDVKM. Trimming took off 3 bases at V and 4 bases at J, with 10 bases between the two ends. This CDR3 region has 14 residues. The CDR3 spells CASSFRVSGNTIYF. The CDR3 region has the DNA TGTGCCAGCAGTTTTCGGGTCTCGGGAAACACCATATATTTT. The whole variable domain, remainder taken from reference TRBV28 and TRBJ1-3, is DVKVTQSSRYLVKRTGEKVFLECVQDMDHENMFWYRQDPGLGLRLIYFSYDVKMKEKGDIPEGYSVSREKKERFSLILESASTNQTSMYLCASSFRVSGNTIYFGEGSWLTVV.

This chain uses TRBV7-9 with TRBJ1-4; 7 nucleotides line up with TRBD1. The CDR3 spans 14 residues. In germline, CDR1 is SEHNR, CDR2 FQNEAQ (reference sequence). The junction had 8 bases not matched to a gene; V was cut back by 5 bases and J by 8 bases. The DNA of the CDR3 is TGTGCCAGCAGCATGACAGGGCTGAGGGAAAAACTGTTTTTT. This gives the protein CASSMTGLREKLFF.

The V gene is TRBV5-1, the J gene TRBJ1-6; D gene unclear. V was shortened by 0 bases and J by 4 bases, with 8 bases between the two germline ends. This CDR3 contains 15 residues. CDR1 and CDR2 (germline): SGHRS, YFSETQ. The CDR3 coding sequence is TGCGCCAGCAGCTTGGGGCAGGATTATAATTCACCCCTCCACTTT. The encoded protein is CASSLGQDYNSPLHF.

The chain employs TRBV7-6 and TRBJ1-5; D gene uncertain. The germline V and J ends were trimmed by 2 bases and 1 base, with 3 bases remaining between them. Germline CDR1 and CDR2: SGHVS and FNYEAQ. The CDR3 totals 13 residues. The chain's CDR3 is CASSLSSNQPQHF. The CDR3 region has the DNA TGTGCCAGCAGCTTATCAAGCAATCAGCCCCAGCATTTT. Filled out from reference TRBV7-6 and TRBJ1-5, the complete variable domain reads GAGVSQSPRYKVTKRGQDVALRCDPISGHVSLYWYRQALGQGPEFLTYFNYEAQQDKSGLPNDRFSAERPEGSISTLTIQRTEQRDSAMYRCASSLSSNQPQHFGDGTRLSIL.

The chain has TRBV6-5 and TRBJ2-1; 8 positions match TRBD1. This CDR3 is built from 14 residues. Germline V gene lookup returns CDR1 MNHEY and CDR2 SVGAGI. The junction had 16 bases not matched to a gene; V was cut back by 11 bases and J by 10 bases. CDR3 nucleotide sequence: TGTGCCGGCAAGATCGGGACAGGACCATGGGAGCAGTTCTTC. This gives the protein CAGKIGTGPWEQFF.

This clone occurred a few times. DNA of the CDR3: TGTGCCAGCAGCTTTGTCAGGGAAACCGGGGAGCTGTTTTTT. Protein product: CASSFVRETGELFF. The chain joins TRBV5-6 to TRBJ2-2; tentatively, D is TRBD1 (5 bases). Germline V gives CDR1 SGHDT, CDR2 YYEEEE. V gave up 2 bases and J gave up 5 bases, with 10 bases separating them. This CDR3 comprises 14 residues.